The clone carrying this T cell receptor beta chain was found a few times. Assay used: immunoSEQ multiplex PCR; TCRdb lists only in-frame clones, some missing. This table has under 85,000 clones, 90% to 95% appearing once. This sample is drawn from a study of T cell changes during pregnancy in multiple sclerosis. Trimming took 0 bases from V and 2 from J, leaving 9 bases between them. The CDR3 has 14 amino acids. Germline CDR1 reads SGHRS; CDR2 reads YFSETQ. This clonotype was sampled from a female donor with multiple sclerosis, enrolled in a pregnancy study. The sample consisted of CD4+ T cells from peripheral blood mononuclear cells, taken in the second trimester of pregnancy. The chain uses TRBV5-1 and TRBJ2-7, with unresolved D. CDR3 sequence: CASSLDGNPYEQYF. The CDR3 DNA is TGCGCCAGCAGCTTGGATGGCAACCCCTACGAGCAGTACTTC. Filled out from reference TRBV5-1 and TRBJ2-7, the complete variable domain reads KAGVTQTPRYLIKTRGQQVTLSCSPISGHRSVSWYQQTPGQGLQFLFEYFSETQRNKGNFPGRFSGRQFSNSRSEMNVSTLELGDSALYLCASSLDGNPYEQYFGPGTRLTVT.